The rows below give T cell receptor beta chains drawn from one sample of a study of shared clonotypes between healthy human individuals. Clones were sequenced by immunoSEQ multiplex PCR, and TCRdb holds only the in-frame ones, with some missing. The table shows more than 450,000 clones, with roughly 78% occurring only once. The sample consisted of PBMCs. These TCRs come from a woman aged 35 to 49 in good health. Some clones in this sample may be carry-over from other donors' samples. The conserved cysteine and the conserved F or W are not part of the CDR3 here. A D gene is named only where the DNA matches it firmly.

J: TRBJ2-2
V: TRBV12-5
D: TRBD2
CDR3: ASGLELAGAITEELF

J: TRBJ2-5
V: TRBV9
D: TRBD2
CDR3: ASSSGRLAGGQQETQY

J: TRBJ2-3
V: TRBV4-3
D: .
CDR3: ASSQDSQQRLGPTDTQY

J: TRBJ1-2
V: TRBV30
D: .
CDR3: AWSGNYGYT

J: TRBJ2-1
V: TRBV9
D: .
CDR3: ASSTSGAYNEQF

J: TRBJ2-7
V: TRBV5-4
D: TRBD2
CDR3: ASSLGLAGPKTSYEQY

J: TRBJ2-5
V: TRBV5-1
D: .
CDR3: ASSGGTVGVETQY

J: TRBJ1-1
V: TRBV14
D: .
CDR3: ASSRSGGTEAF

J: TRBJ2-3
V: TRBV5-1
D: .
CDR3: ASSLPGVAGTDTQY

J: TRBJ2-1
V: TRBV20-1
D: .
CDR3: SAPTGMSQF

J: TRBJ2-1
V: TRBV2
D: TRBD2
CDR3: ATSITSGREQF

J: TRBJ2-7
V: TRBV19
D: .
CDR3: ASSFRTGLTYEQY

J: TRBJ2-1
V: TRBV7-2
D: .
CDR3: ASSRDGEQF

J: TRBJ2-7
V: TRBV28
D: TRBD2
CDR3: ASSSGLAPKQY

J: TRBJ1-2
V: TRBV20-1
D: .
CDR3: SAPINYGYT

J: TRBJ2-6
V: TRBV18
D: .
CDR3: ASSPRGSSGANVLT

J: TRBJ2-1
V: TRBV7-2
D: .
CDR3: ASSLGPRQPYNEQF

J: TRBJ1-6
V: TRBV27
D: .
CDR3: ASSEGGSSYNSPLH

J: TRBJ2-1
V: TRBV9
D: TRBD2
CDR3: ASSLLAGNEQF

J: TRBJ1-1
V: TRBV4-1
D: TRBD1
CDR3: ASSHGQGGLRTEAF

J: TRBJ1-2
V: TRBV18
D: TRBD1
CDR3: ASSPSGAGTGVNYGYT

J: TRBJ1-2
V: TRBV2
D: TRBD1
CDR3: ASSNTGGDYGYT

J: TRBJ2-7
V: TRBV10-3
D: TRBD1
CDR3: AISGTQGIYEQY

J: TRBJ2-1
V: TRBV13
D: .
CDR3: ASSFIHWRELSYNEQF

J: TRBJ2-2
V: TRBV7-6
D: TRBD2
CDR3: ASSFGRGTGELF

J: TRBJ2-7
V: TRBV18
D: .
CDR3: ASSSNAGTNSYEQY

J: TRBJ2-7
V: TRBV18
D: .
CDR3: ASSPGIYDSYEQY

J: TRBJ2-2
V: TRBV10-2
D: TRBD1
CDR3: ASSESVDRATGELF

J: TRBJ2-2
V: TRBV6-5
D: .
CDR3: ASRERTGPTGELF

J: TRBJ1-2
V: TRBV4-1
D: .
CDR3: ASSKTGPQGDYGYT

J: TRBJ2-7
V: TRBV2
D: .
CDR3: ASSLLVEQY

J: TRBJ2-3
V: TRBV6-5
D: .
CDR3: ASSYGLGRTDTQY

J: TRBJ1-2
V: TRBV5-4
D: TRBD1
CDR3: ASSSGTARVTAYT

J: TRBJ2-7
V: TRBV30
D: TRBD1
CDR3: ACAQTGGSTEQY

J: TRBJ2-7
V: TRBV29-1
D: TRBD1
CDR3: SVRQGPTYEQY

J: TRBJ2-5
V: TRBV6-6
D: .
CDR3: ASSYLRNQETQY

J: TRBJ2-1
V: TRBV11-2
D: TRBD1
CDR3: ASSLQGGRISNEQF

J: TRBJ1-5
V: TRBV4-3
D: .
CDR3: ASSQDLYGVGGNQPQH

J: TRBJ1-2
V: TRBV7-8
D: .
CDR3: ASSKRRTENEYGYT

J: TRBJ1-2
V: TRBV30
D: .
CDR3: AWSREGGYT

J: TRBJ2-3
V: TRBV7-9
D: .
CDR3: AGAASASTDTQY

J: TRBJ1-5
V: TRBV6-1
D: .
CDR3: ASSETVAQPQH